Given below is one TCR beta chain in context. Germline values: CDR1 MNHEY, CDR2 SMNVEV (reference sequence). The CDR3 has 19 residues. Germline trimming cut 5 bases from V and 5 bases from J; bases unmatched to any gene: 18. The sample comes from a study of blood T cell repertoires in COVID-19. Study background: Acute-phase and convalescent COVID-19 samples originated in the United States, Italy and Spain. The cDNA or gDNA used as material had been derived from T cells, B-cell-depleted T cells, or PBMCs.

Authors' data handling: Nucleated cell counts were estimated from reference gene primer amplification. The method was immunoSEQ multiplex PCR; TCRdb's version includes in-frame clones alone and lacks a portion of them. The V and J calls and clone size were taken over from that table, and D and trimming were inferred from the DNA. Of 400,000 to 450,000 clones listed, about nine tenths are singletons. The chain is built from TRBV27 and TRBJ2-5, with 12 bases identical to TRBD2. The source of this sequence is a woman in her 30s with active or convalescent COVID-19. Specimen: peripheral blood. CDR3 sequence reads: CASSALSGLAGLLLETQYF. The CDR3 DNA reads as TGTGCCAGCAGTGCTTTGAGTGGACTAGCGGGACTTCTCCTGGAGACCCAGTACTTC.